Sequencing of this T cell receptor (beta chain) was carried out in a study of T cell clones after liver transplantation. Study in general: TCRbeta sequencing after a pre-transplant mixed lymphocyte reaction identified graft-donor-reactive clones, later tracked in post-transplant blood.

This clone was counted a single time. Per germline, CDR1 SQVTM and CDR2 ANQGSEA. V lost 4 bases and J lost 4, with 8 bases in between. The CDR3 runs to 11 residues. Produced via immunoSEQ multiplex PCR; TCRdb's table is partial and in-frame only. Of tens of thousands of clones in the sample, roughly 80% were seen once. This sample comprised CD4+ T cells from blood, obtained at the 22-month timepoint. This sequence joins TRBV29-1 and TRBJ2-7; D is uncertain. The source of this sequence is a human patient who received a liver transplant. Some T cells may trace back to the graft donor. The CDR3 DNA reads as TGCAGCGTTGGGAATGGGTACGAGCAGTACTTC. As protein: CSVGNGYEQYF.